Shown below are 18 T cell receptor beta chains from a single sample sequenced in a study of radiation and T cells in renal cell carcinoma. Time point reported: blood 4 weeks post-SBRT, at nephrectomy. Treatment here: 15 Gy SBRT to primary tumor, nephrectomy 4 weeks later. Data came from immunoSEQ multiplex PCR; TCRdb stores just in-frame clones and leaves some out. Here the sample spans fewer than 200,000 clones, about 85% being singletons. The sample here was blood, taken from a patient whose treatment included radiotherapy and nephrectomy. The receptors originated from a woman aged 45-65 years with renal cell carcinoma.

V gene TRBV6-1 combines with J gene TRBJ1-5; D might be TRBD1 (5 bases). The CDR3 has 16 residues. With 1 base removed from V and 6 bases from J, the gap between germline ends came to 16 bases. Germline-derived CDR1 and CDR2 are MNHNS and SASEGT. The CDR3 region has the DNA TGTGCCAGCAGTGAAGTCCGGGCACAGGTCGGTCAGCCCCAGCATTTT. Translated: CASSEVRAQVGQPQHF.

V gene TRBV25-1 combines with J gene TRBJ1-1; D might be TRBD1 (6 bases). Trimming left V 8 bases short and J 1 base short, with 11 bases between. CDR3 length: 13 amino acids. The germline V gene has CDR1 MGHDK and CDR2 SYGVNS. The CDR3 DNA reads TGTGCCAGCGGGAGACAGGAGAACACTGAAGCTTTCTTT. This gives the protein CASGRQENTEAFF.

V gene TRBV2 combines with J gene TRBJ2-3, with 7 bases identical to TRBD2. Germline V lookup: CDR1 SNHLY, CDR2 FYNNEI. The V gene end was trimmed by 7 bases and the J gene end by 3 bases; junction bases not matched to a gene: 10. The CDR3 spans 15 residues. The DNA for the CDR3 is TGTGCCAGCAAACCTAAAAGCGGGGTGACAGATACGCAGTATTTT. This sequence encodes CASKPKSGVTDTQYF.

This clone was recorded only once. The chain is built from TRBV2 and TRBJ1-1; TRBD1 might be the D (5 bases). The V end lost 5 bases, the J end lost 1 base, and 8 bases lay between the germline ends. The CDR3 spans 13 residues. CDR1 and CDR2 (germline): SNHLY, FYNNEI. CDR3 protein: CASSRQGNTEAFF. Written as DNA, the CDR3 is TGTGCCAGCAGTCGGCAGGGGAACACTGAAGCTTTCTTT.

The gene calls are TRBV5-8 and TRBJ1-5; perhaps TRBD1 as D (5 bases). The CDR3 is made up of 19 amino acids. V was clipped by 1 base and J by 0 bases, with 20 bases between them. CDR1 and CDR2 (germline): SGHTS, YDEGEE. The CDR3 DNA reads as TGTGCCAGCAGCTTGTTGTCAGGGAGTTCCCTAAATAGCAATCAGCCCCAGCATTTT. It is translated as CASSLLSGSSLNSNQPQHF.

This chain uses TRBV5-4 with TRBJ2-5, with unresolved D. This CDR3 region has 14 residues. V was cut by 0 bases and J by 0 bases, with 6 bases left in between. CDR1 is SGHNT, CDR2 YYREEE, per germline (reference sequence). In DNA form, the CDR3 reads TGTGCCAGCAGCTTGGCCCGACACCAAGAGACCCAGTACTTC. This translates into CASSLARHQETQYF.

This chain connects TRBV10-3 to TRBJ2-3; weak D call: TRBD2 (6 bases). The CDR3 spans 14 residues. V lost 5 bases to trimming and J lost 0 bases, with 9 bases between them. The germline V gene has CDR1 ENHRY and CDR2 SYGVKD. In nucleotides, the CDR3 is TGTGCCATCAGTCCCGGGACTAGCACAGATACGCAGTATTTT. Its translation is CAISPGTSTDTQYF.

This sequence joins TRBV5-1 and TRBJ1-2; tentative D call: TRBD1 (5 bases). In germline, CDR1 is SGHRS, CDR2 YFSETQ. The CDR3 consists of 13 residues. V lost 3 bases and J 6 bases, leaving 12 bases between the germline ends. CDR3 sequence reads: CASSYGTRDGYTF. Written as DNA, the CDR3 is TGCGCCAGCAGCTACGGGACGCGTGATGGCTACACCTTC.

CDR3 residues: CASRSQSGLSTEAFF. In DNA, the CDR3 is TGTGCCAGCAGGAGCCAGTCGGGGTTAAGCACTGAAGCTTTCTTT. The V gene is TRBV14, the J gene TRBJ1-1; no definite D call. This CDR3 has 15 amino acids. Trimming shortened V by 6 bases and J by 4 bases, and 18 bases separated the two germline ends. CDR1 SGHDN and CDR2 FVKESK come from the germline V gene.

The CDR3 DNA is TGTGCCTGGACCAGAGTTACAGGGGATGGCTACACCTTC. Translation gives CAWTRVTGDGYTF. The chain carries TRBV30 and TRBJ1-2; 7 bases are a match to TRBD1. The CDR3 covers 13 residues. Germline V gene sequence: CDR1 GTSNPN, CDR2 SVGIG (reference sequence). The ends lost 4 bases at V and 6 bases at J; junction bases unmatched: 8.

This clone has a single count. This chain connects TRBV11-3 to TRBJ2-3; D might be TRBD2 (7 bases). Germline-derived CDR1 and CDR2 are SGHNT and YENEEA. The CDR3 runs to 14 residues. The V end was cut by 5 bases, the J end by 5 bases, with 14 bases between. The CDR3 nucleotides are TGTGCCAGCAGCGTAGGGGGGGGCGAAGATACGCAGTATTTT. Amino acid sequence: CASSVGGGEDTQYF.

This clone is a singleton in its sample. The chain employs TRBV27 and TRBJ2-5, with 11 bases aligning to TRBD1. In germline, CDR1 is MNHEY, CDR2 SMNVEV (reference sequence). The CDR3 sequence is 15 residues long. The V gene end was trimmed by 5 bases and the J gene end by 5 bases; junction bases not matched to a gene: 7. The chain's CDR3 is CASSPWTGGRETQYF. The CDR3 region has the DNA TGTGCCAGCAGTCCGTGGACAGGGGGCAGGGAGACCCAGTACTTC.

CDR3 loop: CASSQTSGVESPQHF. The DNA of the CDR3 is TGCGCCAGCAGCCAAACCTCAGGGGTGGAGAGTCCCCAGCATTTT. The rearrangement links TRBV4-3 to TRBJ1-5; perhaps TRBD1 as D (6 bases). Germline CDR1 LGHNA, CDR2 YSLEER. This CDR3 comprises 15 residues. Trimming stripped 2 bases from V and 10 bases from J, with 18 bases between.

This clone appeared a single time. The chain is built from TRBV11-1 and TRBJ2-5; 8 nucleotides agree with TRBD1. The J segment lost 5 bases and the V segment lost 2 bases, leaving 10 bases of the junction unmatched. Germline lookup yields CDR1 SGHAT and CDR2 FQDESV (reference sequence). The CDR3 spans 16 residues. The CDR3 reads CASSLQTGVVGETQYF. The CDR3 DNA follows: TGTGCCAGCAGCTTACAGACAGGGGTGGTCGGGGAGACCCAGTACTTC.

The CDR3 region is CASSFYSSGANVLTF. The CDR3 coding sequence is TGTGCCAGCAGCTTCTATAGCTCTGGGGCCAACGTCCTGACTTTC. V gene TRBV5-4 combines with J gene TRBJ2-6; D is unresolved. Germline-derived CDR1 and CDR2 are SGHNT and YYREEE (reference sequence). The ends were cut back, 2 bases at V and 0 bases at J, with 6 bases in the middle. This CDR3 is 15 amino acids long.

This chain connects TRBV11-1 to TRBJ2-2; 8 nucleotides align to TRBD2. Germline CDR1 and CDR2: SGHAT and FQDESV (reference sequence). V lost 5 bases to trimming and J lost 2 bases; unmatched junction nucleotides: 4. CDR3 length equals 15 residues. The CDR3 nucleotides are TGTGCCAGCAGCCTCGGACTAGCTAACACCGGGGAGCTGTTTTTT. Its translation: CASSLGLANTGELFF.

V gene TRBV7-2 combines with J gene TRBJ2-3; 11 bases agree with TRBD2. The CDR3 loop spans 17 amino acids. Germline V gene sequence: CDR1 SGHTA, CDR2 FQGNSA. The V segment lost 4 bases and the J segment 0 bases; nucleotides outside the gene matches: 6. The CDR3 DNA reads TGTGCCAGCAGCTCACGGGCTAGCGGGGGGAGCACAGATACGCAGTATTTT. Translation: CASSSRASGGSTDTQYF.

The V call is TRBV6-6, the J call TRBJ1-4; D is uncertain. CDR1 is MNHNY and CDR2 is SVGAGI in the germline V gene (reference sequence). There are 14 residues in the CDR3. Trimming removed 8 bases at V and 0 bases at J, with 10 bases between. For the CDR3, the DNA is TGTGCCAGCGAGGAACAAGCAACTAATGAAAAACTGTTTTTT. It specifies CASEEQATNEKLFF.